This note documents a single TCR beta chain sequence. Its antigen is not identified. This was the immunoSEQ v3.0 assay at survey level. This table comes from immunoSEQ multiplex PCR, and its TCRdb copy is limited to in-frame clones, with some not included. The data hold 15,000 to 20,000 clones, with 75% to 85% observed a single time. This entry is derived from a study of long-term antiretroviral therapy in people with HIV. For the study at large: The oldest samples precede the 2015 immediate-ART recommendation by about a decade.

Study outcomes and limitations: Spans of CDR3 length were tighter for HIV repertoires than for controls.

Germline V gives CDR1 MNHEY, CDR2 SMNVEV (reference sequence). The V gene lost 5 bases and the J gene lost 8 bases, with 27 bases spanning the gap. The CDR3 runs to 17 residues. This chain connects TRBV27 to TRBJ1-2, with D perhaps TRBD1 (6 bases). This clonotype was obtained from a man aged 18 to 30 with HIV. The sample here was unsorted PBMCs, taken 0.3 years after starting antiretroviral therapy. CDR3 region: CASSPLTGIGNLVGYTF. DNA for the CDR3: TGTGCCAGCAGTCCCCTTACAGGGATCGGGAATCTTGTCGGCTACACCTTC.